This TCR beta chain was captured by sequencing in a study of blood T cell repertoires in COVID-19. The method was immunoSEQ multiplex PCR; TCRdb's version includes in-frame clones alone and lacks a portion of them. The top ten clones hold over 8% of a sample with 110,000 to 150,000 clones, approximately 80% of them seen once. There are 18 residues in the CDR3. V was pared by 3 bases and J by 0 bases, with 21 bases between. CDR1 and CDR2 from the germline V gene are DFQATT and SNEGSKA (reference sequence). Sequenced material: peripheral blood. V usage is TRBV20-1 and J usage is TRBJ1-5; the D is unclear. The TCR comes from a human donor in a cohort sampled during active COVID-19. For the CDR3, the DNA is TGCAGTGCTAGTTTTGGGGAGGCGATCCTTATTAGCAATCAGCCCCAGCATTTT. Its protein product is CSASFGEAILISNQPQHF.